Below, one TCR beta chain is given with its context. The sample originates from a study of T cells in Graves' hyperthyroidism and ophthalmopathy. Amplified regions were TCR beta CDR3 sequences from RNA transcripts. The TCR CDR3 was amplified in a first-round RT-PCR using the HTBI primer set. TCRdb itself ran the multiplex PCR reads through MiXCR, one entry per CDR3 protein. Of hundreds of thousands of distinct CDR3 sequences in the sample, about two fifths are singletons; the top ten hold 7% to 10%. Patients showing uncontrolled infection, other autoimmune disease, pregnancy or lactation were ineligible. CDR3 length: 12 residues. V was cut by 3 bases and J by 3 bases, with 2 bases left in between. The germline CDR1 and CDR2 sequences are LNHDA and SQIVND (reference sequence).

The chain couples TRBV19 to TRBJ2-2; D gene uncertain. Sample: blood. The TCR comes from a man aged 18 to 29 with Graves' hyperthyroidism. The CDR3 region has the DNA TGTGCCAGTAGTATGCACACCGGGGAGCTGTTTTTT. Protein sequence: CASSMHTGELFF.